The 29 T cell receptor beta chains given below trace back to one sample, sequenced in a study of blood T cell repertoires in COVID-19. Measured with immunoSEQ multiplex PCR; TCRdb has only the in-frame clones, and not every one. The sample carries 250,000 to 300,000 clones, about nine tenths recorded once. Sequenced material: peripheral blood. These receptors were obtained from a woman aged 25 to 39 with COVID-19, enrolled during active disease.

V and J are TRBV7-9 and TRBJ1-4; D remains unclear. The germline V and J ends were trimmed by 5 bases and 3 bases, with 13 bases remaining between them. The CDR3 contains 15 residues. The germline gives CDR1 SEHNR, CDR2 FQNEAQ (reference sequence). The CDR3 DNA follows: TGTGCCAGCAGCGCGCTGGAGGGAGCTAATGAAAAACTGTTTTTT. This translates into CASSALEGANEKLFF.

J is TRBJ2-7 and V is TRBV19; TRBD1 matches at 9 bases. CDR3 length: 13 amino acids. V was clipped by 4 bases and J by 4 bases; unmatched bases: 2. Germline values: CDR1 LNHDA, CDR2 SQIVND (reference sequence). The CDR3 sequence: CASSKDRGYEQYF. The CDR3 nucleotides are TGTGCCAGTAGTAAAGACAGGGGGTACGAGCAGTACTTC.

The genes are TRBV4-3 and TRBJ2-3, with 10 nucleotides matching TRBD2. The CDR3 loop spans 17 amino acids. V gave up 0 bases and J gave up 6 bases; unmatched junction bases: 9. Germline CDR1 and CDR2: LGHNA and YSLEER. CDR3 region: CASSQEVTSGLGDTQYF. In DNA form, the CDR3 reads TGCGCCAGCAGCCAAGAGGTGACTAGCGGGTTGGGGGATACGCAGTATTTT.

This clone was observed a handful of times. The chain joins TRBV19 to TRBJ2-2, with D possibly TRBD2 on 6 matching bases. The germline gives CDR1 LNHDA, CDR2 SQIVND (reference sequence). Trimming stripped 6 bases from V and 6 bases from J, with 20 bases between. The CDR3 has 16 residues. The CDR3 loop is CASRSPPGGLPGELFF. In DNA form, the CDR3 reads TGTGCCAGTAGGTCCCCGCCTGGGGGGTTACCCGGGGAGCTGTTTTTT.

This clone turned up a few times. Other nucleotide sequences from this sample produce the same CDR3. The DNA of the CDR3 is TGTGCCAGCAGCTTAGGCGTAGGGAGGAACACTGAAGCTTTCTTT. Translated, it gives CASSLGVGRNTEAFF. The chain joins TRBV11-1 to TRBJ1-1; D is undetermined. The CDR3 is made up of 15 amino acids. V gave up 1 base and J gave up 1 base, with 10 bases separating them. Germline CDR1 and CDR2: SGHAT and FQDESV (reference sequence).

This rearrangement joins TRBV18 to TRBJ1-1; TRBD1 matches at 9 bases. The germline CDR1 and CDR2 sequences are KGHSH and LQKENI. This CDR3 has 14 amino acids. V was pared by 3 bases and J by 6 bases, with 5 bases of the junction left unmatched. CDR3 in amino acids: CASSPGTGSAEAFF. The CDR3 region has the DNA TGTGCCAGCTCACCCGGGACAGGGAGCGCTGAAGCTTTCTTT.

This rearrangement joins TRBV7-2 to TRBJ2-7, with TRBD2 matching over 7 bases. The CDR3 loop spans 17 amino acids. The germline gives CDR1 SGHTA, CDR2 FQGNSA. J lost 2 bases, V lost 0 bases, and 10 bases had no gene match. CDR3 region: CASSLAQSGAPAYEQYF. The CDR3 coding sequence is TGTGCCAGCAGCTTAGCGCAGAGCGGGGCCCCCGCCTACGAGCAGTACTTC.

This chain uses TRBV6-5 with TRBJ1-2, with 10 nucleotides matching TRBD1. V dropped 10 bases and J dropped 6; count of bases not matched to a gene: 14. CDR3 size: 15 residues. CDR1 is MNHEY, CDR2 SVGAGI, per germline. CDR3 loop: CATGTGDSKPDGYTF. The DNA for the CDR3 is TGTGCCACCGGGACAGGGGATTCTAAACCCGATGGCTACACCTTC.

This sequence joins TRBV4-2 and TRBJ1-5; D is uncertain. Germline V gene lookup returns CDR1 LGHNA and CDR2 YNFKEQ. The CDR3 totals 15 residues. V shed 0 bases and J shed 7 bases, with 13 bases lying between them. CDR3 sequence (DNA): TGTGCCAGCAGCCAAGATCCCCAGCCGGAGCAGCCCCAGCATTTT. Residues: CASSQDPQPEQPQHF.

The V gene is TRBV3-1 (or the pseudogene TRBV3-2), the J gene TRBJ2-7, with a tentative D call TRBD1 (5 bases). This CDR3 is built from 15 residues. V lost 0 bases to trimming and J lost 0 bases, with 9 bases between them. CDR1 is LGHDT, CDR2 YNNKEL, per germline (reference sequence). CDR3 bases: TGTGCCAGCAGCCAAGATTTAGACAGCTCCTACGAGCAGTACTTC. It yields the protein CASSQDLDSSYEQYF.

The rearrangement links TRBV19 to TRBJ1-4, with TRBD1 matching over 7 bases. This CDR3 has 13 amino acids. Germline CDR1 LNHDA, CDR2 SQIVND (reference sequence). V shed 8 bases and J 3 bases; nucleotides not matched to a gene: 3. For the CDR3, the DNA is TGTGCCAGTTCGACAGGGTCTAATGAAAAACTGTTTTTT. This encodes CASSTGSNEKLFF.

The chain links TRBV6-5 to TRBJ2-1; TRBD2 is a possible D gene (6 bases). This CDR3 region has 12 residues. Germline lookup yields CDR1 MNHEY and CDR2 SVGAGI. Trimming cost V 6 bases and J 4 bases, with 7 bases left between them. CDR3: CASSGTYNEQFF. CDR3 DNA sequence: TGTGCCAGCAGCGGGACTTACAATGAGCAGTTCTTC.

The J gene is TRBJ1-2, the V gene TRBV6-5, with 9 bases identical to TRBD1. The V gene's germline CDR1 is MNHEY and CDR2 SVGAGI. J gave up 5 bases and V 6 bases, and 7 bases lay outside the gene matches. The CDR3 runs to 14 residues. The CDR3 protein is CASSRSGTGYGYTF. The CDR3 DNA follows: TGTGCCAGCAGCAGATCCGGGACAGGGTATGGCTACACCTTC.

This chain joins TRBV7-6 and TRBJ2-3, with a weak D call TRBD2 (6 bases). Trimming shortened V by 6 bases and J by 2 bases, and 12 bases separated the two germline ends. The CDR3 has 14 amino acids. Germline V gene data show CDR1 as SGHVS and CDR2 as FNYEAQ. The CDR3 here is CASSSLATTDTQYF. The CDR3 DNA reads TGTGCCAGCAGTTCCCTAGCGACCACAGATACGCAGTATTTT.

The chain is built from TRBV28 and TRBJ2-7, with TRBD2 as a possible D gene (5 bases). Germline CDR1 is MDHEN and CDR2 is SYDVKM. The CDR3 is 13 amino acids. V shed 5 bases and J shed 3 bases, with 11 bases lying between them. In DNA, the CDR3 is TGTGCCAGCAGTCCACGGGATTTCTACGAGCAGTACTTC. Translating it yields CASSPRDFYEQYF. Looking up the rest from reference TRBV28 and TRBJ2-7 gives the full variable domain: DVKVTQSSRYLVKRTGEKVFLECVQDMDHENMFWYRQDPGLGLRLIYFSYDVKMKEKGDIPEGYSVSREKKERFSLILESASTNQTSMYLCASSPRDFYEQYFGPGTRLTVT.

The chain recombines TRBV28 with TRBJ1-2; D remains unclear. Trimming pared 6 bases from V and 8 bases from J, leaving 19 bases between. The CDR3 has 14 residues. The germline V gene encodes CDR1 MDHEN and CDR2 SYDVKM. The CDR3 nucleotides read TGTGCCAGCAGCTCCCCGACCGGGTCCGGGGGCTACACCTTC. Residues: CASSSPTGSGGYTF.

The chain uses TRBV7-9 and TRBJ2-7, with D possibly being TRBD2 (5 bases). Between the trimmed V and J ends, which lost 0 bases and 7 bases, there was a span of 7 bases. In germline, CDR1 is SEHNR, CDR2 FQNEAQ (reference sequence). The CDR3 has 12 amino acids. The CDR3: CASSLAREEQYF. As DNA, the CDR3 is TGTGCCAGCAGCTTAGCGAGGGAAGAGCAGTACTTC.

The chain combines TRBV6-5 with TRBJ1-2, with 7 nucleotides matching TRBD1. The CDR3 is made up of 13 amino acids. With 6 bases clipped from V and 6 bases from J, the junction kept 7 bases outside the gene matches. Germline V gene sequence: CDR1 MNHEY, CDR2 SVGAGI. The CDR3 coding sequence is TGTGCCAGCAGCCCGGGACAGAACCATGGCTACACCTTC. This encodes CASSPGQNHGYTF.

The V and J genes are TRBV3-1 (or the pseudogene TRBV3-2) and TRBJ1-3; D not certain. The CDR3 totals 14 residues. Germline loops: CDR1 LGHDT, CDR2 YNNKEL (reference sequence). Trimming cost V 4 bases and J 0 bases, with 7 bases left between them. The CDR3 DNA reads TGTGCCAGCAGCCCCTTATACTCTGGAAACACCATATATTTT. Translated: CASSPLYSGNTIYF.

The rearrangement links TRBV28 to TRBJ1-1, with D hard to call. Germline CDR1 reads MDHEN; CDR2 reads SYDVKM. V was trimmed by 3 bases and J by 5 bases, leaving 10 bases between them. The CDR3 spans 13 residues. DNA for the CDR3: TGTGCCAGCAGTTTGCCCGGGTGGACTGAAGCTTTCTTT. Translated, it gives CASSLPGWTEAFF.

V gene TRBV9 combines with J gene TRBJ2-4; D perhaps matches TRBD2 (6 bases). The V and J ends lost 7 bases and 7 bases respectively, with 12 bases between them. Germline CDR1 is SGDLS and CDR2 is YYNGEE. The CDR3 covers 12 residues. CDR3 in amino acids: CASSGTFNIQYF. DNA for the CDR3: TGTGCCAGCTCGGGGACTTTCAACATTCAGTACTTC.

This clone was observed a few times. This same CDR3 is encoded by further DNA sequences in the sample. V and J are TRBV5-1 and TRBJ2-1; D remains ambiguous. The CDR3 contains 13 residues. Germline V gives CDR1 SGHRS, CDR2 YFSETQ. Trimming left V 0 bases short and J 5 bases short, with 6 bases between. Written as DNA, the CDR3 is TGCGCCAGCAGCTTGGATACTAACAATGAGCAGTTCTTC. It encodes CASSLDTNNEQFF.

A single count supports this clone. The chain employs TRBV24-1 and TRBJ1-5; D uncertain. The CDR3 sequence is 13 residues long. The germline CDR1 and CDR2 sequences are KGHDR and SFDVKD. V shed 5 bases and J shed 4 bases, with 8 bases lying between them. This chain's CDR3 is CATSGGYNQPQHF. CDR3 nucleotides: TGTGCCACCAGTGGAGGGTATAATCAGCCCCAGCATTTT.

The chain joins TRBV10-3 to TRBJ2-7, with 8 nucleotides matching TRBD2. The CDR3 totals 13 residues. J lost 3 bases, V lost 2 bases, and 0 bases had no gene match. The germline CDR1 and CDR2 sequences are ENHRY and SYGVKD. In nucleotides, the CDR3 is TGTGCCATCAGTGAGAGCGGGAGCTACGAGCAGTACTTC. This translates into CAISESGSYEQYF.

This chain connects TRBV4-1 to TRBJ2-5; possible D gene TRBD2, 6 bases. The CDR3 sequence is 15 residues long. V lost 0 bases, J lost 3 bases, and 11 bases lay in between. Germline V gives CDR1 MGHRA, CDR2 YSYEKL. CDR3 coding DNA: TGCGCCAGCAGCCAAGATGGAGGGTACGAAGAGACCCAGTACTTC. Amino acids: CASSQDGGYEETQYF.

V gene TRBV5-1 combines with J gene TRBJ2-7; a possible D gene is TRBD2 (5 bases). Germline CDR1 and CDR2: SGHRS and YFSETQ. This CDR3 contains 14 residues. Trimming left V 4 bases short and J 7 bases short, with 18 bases between. DNA for the CDR3: TGCGCCAGCAGCGTCGACGGGGTTACGTGGGAGCAGTACTTC. The encoded protein is CASSVDGVTWEQYF.

The chain employs TRBV5-1 and TRBJ1-6; 9 nucleotides agree with TRBD1. Losses at the gene ends were 5 bases for V and 10 bases for J; bases not matched to a gene: 7. The CDR3 is made up of 14 amino acids. Germline V gene lookup returns CDR1 SGHRS and CDR2 YFSETQ. CDR3 DNA sequence: TGCGCCAGCAGGGGCGGACAGGGGAACTCACCCCTCCACTTT. Amino acid sequence: CASRGGQGNSPLHF.

The chain employs TRBV5-1 and TRBJ2-7; 7 bases are shared with TRBD2. The CDR3 sequence is 14 residues long. Germline V CDR1 and CDR2: SGHRS, YFSETQ. V shed 2 bases, J shed 0 bases, and the junction held 2 bases outside the gene matches. The CDR3: CASSLSGDSYEQYF. CDR3 sequence (DNA): TGCGCCAGCAGCTTAAGCGGGGACTCCTACGAGCAGTACTTC. Looking up the rest from reference TRBV5-1 and TRBJ2-7 gives the full variable domain: KAGVTQTPRYLIKTRGQQVTLSCSPISGHRSVSWYQQTPGQGLQFLFEYFSETQRNKGNFPGRFSGRQFSNSRSEMNVSTLELGDSALYLCASSLSGDSYEQYFGPGTRLTVT.

This rearrangement joins TRBV10-3 to TRBJ2-7, with TRBD2 identical over 7 bases. Trimming cost V 8 bases and J 3 bases; bases outside gene matches: 1. Germline V gene lookup returns CDR1 ENHRY and CDR2 SYGVKD. The CDR3 length is 11 residues. The CDR3 region is CAIGRDYEQYF. CDR3 sequence (DNA): TGTGCCATCGGGAGGGACTACGAGCAGTACTTC.